In its sample, the clone carrying this TCR beta chain was seen once. Its target is unknown. The length of the CDR3 is 14 residues. V dropped 2 bases and J dropped 4 bases, with 11 bases sitting between them. The germline CDR1 and CDR2 sequences are MNHEY and SMNVEV (reference sequence). The sample comes from a study of cytotoxic CD8 clonotypes in ibrutinib-treated CLL. As for the study in general: Specimens for response were gathered following a median about a year of therapy, spanning 6 to 36.

Study conclusions and caveats: Clonality rose at ibrutinib response, held steady in sustained remission, and fell toward baseline at progression.

Generated by immunoSEQ multiplex PCR, the TCRdb table keeps only in-frame clones and is missing some. Of some 70,000 clones listed, approximately 90% are singletons. This TCR was sampled from a human donor with chronic lymphocytic leukemia. This chain connects TRBV27 to TRBJ1-1, with D possibly matching TRBD1 (6 bases). This sample comprised PBMCs, obtained after 12 months of ibrutinib treatment. DNA for the CDR3: TGTGCCAGCAGTTTAGCTATCAGGGGCACTGAAGCTTTCTTT. Residues: CASSLAIRGTEAFF.